The T cell receptor beta chain under discussion was sequenced for a study of blood T cells in healthy people across ages. The second PCR ran roughly 6 to 11 cycles with a sample-barcoded 5' primer and J-beta primers. TCRdb reanalysed the 5' RACE reads using MiXCR and keeps one entry per CDR3 protein. The sample includes over 600,000 distinct CDR3 sequences, 35% to 60% seen only once; the top ten take over 15%. In its sample, this clonotype was seen a few times. The germline gene is not matched at one end of the junction; a read error may be the cause. Samples each yielded at least 5.5 micrograms of total RNA. From germline, CDR1 is LNHNV and CDR2 YYDKDF (reference sequence). The CDR3 sequence is 16 residues long.

Sequenced input: blood. The chain carries TRBV15 and TRBJ2-5; D is perhaps TRBD1 or TRBD2 (6 bases each). The sequence came from an elderly man in good health. The CDR3, as DNA: TGTGCCACCAGCAGAGATTCCATCGGGGGCCAAGACACCCAGTACTTC. Its protein is CATSRDSIGGQDTQYF.